This is a list of T cell receptor beta chains from one sample in a study of regulatory T cells in long-lasting Graves disease. TCRdb redid the calling of the multiplex PCR reads with MiXCR, one entry per CDR3 protein. This sample has hundreds of thousands of distinct CDR3 sequences; around 20% occur once, and the top ten carry roughly 13%. Sequences were derived from peripheral blood mononuclear cells (PBMCs), sampled when the disease was refractory, from a patient treated with antithyroid drugs. Receptors were obtained from a female donor with Graves disease. The CDR3 runs from the conserved cysteine through the conserved F or W. A D gene is named only where the DNA matches it firmly. Clone size is given for some rows only: seen once, a few or many times, or a class if the clone is expanded.

TRBJ1-1 NA 14 many TRBV19 CASSSEGLATEAFF TGTGCCAGTAGTAGTGAGGGGCTGGCCACTGAAGCTTTCTTT
TRBJ1-2 NA 12 many TRBV12-3/TRBV12-4 CASSPALYGYTF TGTGCCAGCAGTCCGGCCTTATATGGCTACACCTTC
TRBJ2-7 TRBD2 14 NA TRBV19 CASNPGGPSGEQYF TGTGCCAGTAACCCGGGAGGGCCCTCGGGAGAGCAGTACTTC
TRBJ2-1 TRBD2 16 NA TRBV12-3/TRBV12-4 CASSFIAGETYNEQFF TGTGCCAGCAGTTTTATAGCGGGAGAAACCTACAATGAGCAGTTCTTC
TRBJ2-2 NA 15 NA TRBV20-1 CSAYPPGPPRGELFF TGCAGTGCCTACCCCCCGGGACCGCCGCGGGGGGAGCTGTTTTTT
TRBJ1-3 TRBD1 17 few TRBV25-1 CASSEAGTGLAGNTIYF TGTGCCAGCAGTGAAGCCGGGACAGGGTTAGCCGGAAACACCATATATTTT
TRBJ2-5 NA 12 NA TRBV7-2 CASSNGRETQYF TGTGCCAGCAGCAATGGTCGGGAGACCCAGTACTTC
TRBJ1-5 NA 17 many TRBV12-3/TRBV12-4 CASSLGLGGNIGQPQHF TGTGCCAGCAGTTTGGGCCTAGGGGGGAATATCGGTCAGCCCCAGCATTTT
TRBJ2-7 TRBD1 15 NA TRBV7-8 CASSQLTGTGREQYF TGTGCCAGCAGCCAACTGACCGGGACAGGGCGCGAGCAGTACTTC
TRBJ1-4 NA 13 few TRBV30 CAWSPGYGEKLFF TGTGCCTGGAGTCCCGGATATGGGGAAAAACTGTTTTTT
TRBJ2-5 TRBD2 18 few TRBV10-2 CASSEITSGRAWQETQYF TGCGCCAGCAGTGAAATAACTAGCGGGAGGGCCTGGCAAGAGACCCAGTACTTC
TRBJ1-1 NA 15 NA TRBV11-2 CASSLSTRGNTEAFF TGTGCCAGCAGTTTATCGACCAGGGGGAACACTGAAGCTTTCTTT
TRBJ2-3 TRBD2 16 NA TRBV6-2/TRBV6-3 CASSYGAGVNTDTQYF TGTGCCAGCAGTTACGGAGCGGGAGTGAACACAGATACGCAGTATTTT
TRBJ2-7 NA 12 NA TRBV28 CASTLGPYEQYF TGTGCCAGCACCTTGGGCCCTTACGAGCAGTACTTC
TRBJ2-3 NA 16 NA TRBV7-9 CASSPFRGSSTDTQYF TGTGCCAGCAGCCCCTTTAGGGGCTCTAGCACAGATACGCAGTATTTT
TRBJ1-5 NA 14 NA TRBV4-1 CASGDLLRNQPQHF TGCGCCAGCGGGGACCTTCTGAGAAATCAGCCCCAGCATTTT
TRBJ2-7 NA 14 few TRBV5-1 CASSTGLTVSEQYF TGCGCCAGCAGCACGGGCCTGACGGTATCCGAGCAGTACTTC
TRBJ1-1 NA 12 many TRBV20-1 CSARMPNTEAFF TGCAGTGCTAGGATGCCGAACACTGAAGCTTTCTTT
TRBJ1-5 NA 15 many TRBV28 CASSFARTSNQPQHF TGTGCCAGCAGTTTTGCCAGGACTAGCAATCAGCCCCAGCATTTT
TRBJ2-7 TRBD2 15 NA TRBV13 CASSFGRGRSYEQYF TGTGCCAGCAGCTTTGGTCGCGGGAGGTCGTACGAGCAGTACTTC
TRBJ2-2 TRBD1 16 NA TRBV7-9 CASSLPGQGDTGELFF TGTGCCAGCAGCCTACCGGGACAGGGGGACACCGGGGAGCTGTTTTTT
TRBJ1-5 NA 13 NA TRBV6-1 CASSDPTDQPQHF TGTGCCAGCAGTGATCCGACCGATCAGCCCCAGCATTTT
TRBJ2-7 NA 13 few TRBV5-1 CASSPTSFYEQYF TGCGCCAGCAGCCCGACTAGTTTCTACGAGCAGTACTTC
TRBJ1-1 NA 13 few TRBV19 CASALKVGTEAFF TGTGCCAGTGCGCTTAAGGTAGGCACTGAAGCTTTCTTT
TRBJ2-2 TRBD2 16 NA TRBV9 CASSSHSGRDTGELFF TGTGCCAGCAGCTCACATAGCGGGAGGGACACCGGGGAGCTGTTTTTT
TRBJ2-7 TRBD1 15 many TRBV28 CATQGQGIFRNEQYF TGTGCCACCCAGGGACAGGGGATTTTTAGGAACGAGCAGTACTTC
TRBJ1-1 TRBD1 15 many TRBV5-1 CASSLPTGMNTEAFF TGCGCCAGCAGCTTACCGACAGGGATGAACACTGAAGCTTTCTTT
TRBJ2-2 TRBD2 14 many TRBV2 CASSVGTSGGELFF TGTGCCAGCAGTGTCGGGACTAGCGGCGGGGAGCTGTTTTTT
TRBJ2-7 NA 15 few TRBV6-2/TRBV6-3 CASSYSFTGEGEQYF TGTGCCAGCAGTTACTCGTTTACGGGAGAGGGCGAGCAGTACTTC
TRBJ1-6 NA 13 few TRBV7-2 CASSTWDNSPLHF TGTGCCAGCAGCACATGGGATAATTCACCCCTCCACTTT
TRBJ1-6 TRBD1 14 once TRBV9 CASSKDRGGTPLHF TGTGCCAGCAGTAAGGACAGGGGCGGAACACCCCTCCACTTT
TRBJ2-7 TRBD2 14 few TRBV27 CASSFLAGGHEQYF TGTGCCAGCAGTTTCTTGGCGGGAGGCCACGAGCAGTACTTC
TRBJ2-7 NA 14 many TRBV11-2 CASSLFGAYYEQYF TGTGCCAGCAGCTTATTCGGGGCTTACTACGAGCAGTACTTC